Below are 15 T cell receptor beta chains sequenced from a single sample in a study of chemoradiotherapy in HPV16-positive cancers. Clones were sequenced by immunoSEQ multiplex PCR, and TCRdb holds only the in-frame ones, with some missing. Of tens of thousands of clones listed, about 90% were seen once; the top ten hold more than 3.5%. This sample comprised blood, obtained from a patient who underwent chemoradiotherapy. All receptors come from a human donor with HPV-associated anogenital cancer.

The chain combines TRBV19 with TRBJ2-1; TRBD2 matches 8 bases. Germline-derived CDR1 and CDR2 are LNHDA and SQIVND (reference sequence). V shed 5 bases and J 7 bases; nucleotides not matched to a gene: 13. The CDR3 is 16 amino acids. CDR3 in amino acids: CASSPPISGKGNEQFF. The DNA for the CDR3 is TGTGCCAGTAGTCCCCCGATTAGCGGGAAAGGGAATGAGCAGTTCTTC.

The chain is built from TRBV6-5 and TRBJ1-1, with 8 bases aligning to TRBD1. This CDR3 has 15 residues. Germline V lookup: CDR1 MNHEY, CDR2 SVGAGI. J gave up 2 bases and V 0 bases, and 2 bases lay outside the gene matches. The CDR3 coding sequence is TGTGCCAGCAGTTACTCGGCAGGGGGCAACACTGAAGCTTTCTTT. This translates into CASSYSAGGNTEAFF.

The chain recombines TRBV5-6 with TRBJ2-7; D may be TRBD2 (5 bases). Germline V gene data show CDR1 as SGHDT and CDR2 as YYEEEE. The CDR3 is 15 residues long. Trimming left V 1 base short and J 0 bases short, with 11 bases between. CDR3 nucleotide sequence: TGTGCCAGCAGCTTGTGGAGGCCGAACTCCTACGAGCAGTACTTC. This sequence encodes CASSLWRPNSYEQYF.

The rearrangement uses TRBV5-1 and TRBJ2-2; D assignment may be TRBD1 or TRBD2 (6 bases each). Looked up from germline, CDR1 is SGHRS and CDR2 is YFSETQ. This CDR3 comprises 15 residues. The V and J ends lost 2 bases and 2 bases respectively, with 10 bases between them. CDR3 DNA: TGCGCCAGCAGCTTTAGGGGGGATAACACCGGGGAGCTGTTTTTT. This translates into CASSFRGDNTGELFF.

J is TRBJ1-2 and V is TRBV30, with a possible D match to TRBD1 (5 bases). Germline CDR1 GTSNPN, CDR2 SVGIG (reference sequence). This CDR3 has 17 amino acids. V was cut by 0 bases and J by 0 bases, with 17 bases left in between. The CDR3 nucleotides read TGTGCCTGGAGTGTCTTAGGGCATGGGGGACCTAACTATGGCTACACCTTC. Protein sequence: CAWSVLGHGGPNYGYTF.

The chain links TRBV5-1 to TRBJ1-1; tentative D call: TRBD1 (5 bases). The CDR3 consists of 14 residues. V was shortened by 4 bases and J by 1 base, with 11 bases between the two germline ends. Germline CDR1 is SGHRS and CDR2 is YFSETQ. CDR3 sequence: CASSVGGENTEAFF. Here the CDR3 DNA reads TGCGCCAGCAGCGTGGGAGGGGAGAACACTGAAGCTTTCTTT.

This clone was counted a single time. V gene TRBV2 combines with J gene TRBJ2-3; 9 nucleotides agree with TRBD2. V shed 3 bases and J 5 bases; nucleotides not matched to a gene: 6. CDR1 SNHLY and CDR2 FYNNEI come from the germline V gene. CDR3 length equals 15 residues. The CDR3 coding sequence is TGTGCCAGCAGTGATATAGGAGCGGGAGGAGATACGCAGTATTTT. The encoded protein is CASSDIGAGGDTQYF.

The chain employs TRBV6-6 and TRBJ2-7; D is tentatively TRBD1 or TRBD2 (5 bases each). Germline CDR1 MNHNY, CDR2 SVGAGI (reference sequence). V was trimmed by 11 bases and J by 3 bases, leaving 14 bases between them. The CDR3 totals 12 residues. CDR3 DNA sequence: TGTGCCGGTGGCAGGGACCGCTACGAGCAGTACTTC. Its protein is CAGGRDRYEQYF.

This sequence joins TRBV27 and TRBJ2-3; 7 bases map to TRBD2. Germline CDR1 MNHEY, CDR2 SMNVEV (reference sequence). CDR3 size: 16 residues. The junction had 11 bases not matched to a gene; V was cut back by 6 bases and J by 2 bases. In DNA form, the CDR3 reads TGTGCCAGCAGCCTCCAGGTCGCGGGAGCCACAGATACGCAGTATTTT. Translation: CASSLQVAGATDTQYF.

As concerns this clone: The sample carries other DNA sequences with the same CDR3. The chain carries TRBV4-1 and TRBJ2-3; 9 positions agree with TRBD2. Trimming at V came to 4 bases and at J to 2 bases, leaving 7 bases not matched to a gene. Germline V gene lookup returns CDR1 MGHRA and CDR2 YSYEKL. The CDR3 totals 16 residues. The CDR3 spells CASSPGLAGFTDTQYF. The CDR3 DNA reads TGCGCCAGCAGCCCCGGGCTAGCGGGGTTCACAGATACGCAGTATTTT.

This chain uses TRBV11-2 with TRBJ2-7, with TRBD1 identical over 9 bases. Germline CDR1 SGHAT, CDR2 FQNNGV. The CDR3 sequence is 16 residues long. The trim removed 5 bases at V and 0 bases at J, leaving 8 bases unmatched. CDR3 amino acids: CASSAWGQGSSYEQYF. The CDR3 coding sequence is TGTGCCAGCAGCGCATGGGGACAGGGAAGCTCCTACGAGCAGTACTTC. Full variable domain (remainder filled in from reference TRBV11-2 and TRBJ2-7): EAGVAQSPRYKIIEKRQSVAFWCNPISGHATLYWYQQILGQGPKLLIQFQNNGVVDDSQLPKDRFSAERLKGVDSTLKIQPAKLEDSAVYLCASSAWGQGSSYEQYFGPGTRLTVT.

V usage is TRBV20-1 and J usage is TRBJ2-5; D might be TRBD2 (6 bases). Germline loops: CDR1 DFQATT, CDR2 SNEGSKA (reference sequence). The CDR3 spans 11 residues. The DNA of the CDR3 is TGCATTGCGGGGATACAAGAGACCCAGTACTTC. It codes for CIAGIQETQYF.

The rearrangement uses TRBV5-4 and TRBJ2-2, with D possibly being TRBD1 (6 bases). This CDR3 contains 17 residues. Trimming pared 3 bases from V and 1 base from J, leaving 16 bases between. Germline V gene sequence: CDR1 SGHNT, CDR2 YYREEE (reference sequence). CDR3 region: CASSSQGSGRNTGELFF. The CDR3 coding sequence is TGTGCCAGCAGCTCGCAGGGGAGCGGCAGGAACACCGGGGAGCTGTTTTTT.

The gene calls are TRBV6-5 and TRBJ2-7; D is uncertain. Trimming took 8 bases from V and 1 from J, leaving 12 bases between them. The CDR3 spans 13 residues. Per the germline V gene, CDR1 is MNHEY and CDR2 is SVGAGI. The CDR3 protein is CASSPPASYEQYF. For the CDR3, the DNA is TGTGCCAGCTCCCCTCCTGCTTCCTACGAGCAGTACTTC.

The chain uses TRBV6-1 and TRBJ1-2; D remains unclear. The germline V gene has CDR1 MNHNS and CDR2 SASEGT. Trimming took off 5 bases at V and 1 base at J, with 14 bases between the two ends. This CDR3 has 15 residues. As DNA, the CDR3 is TGTGCCAGCAGTCCTCTGGCTCCGGTTAACTATGGCTACACCTTC. Encoded protein: CASSPLAPVNYGYTF.